This T cell receptor beta chain is drawn from a study of blood T cell repertoires in COVID-19. The overall study: Researchers got acute and convalescent COVID-19 samples from the United States, Italy and Spain.

Profiling relied on immunoSEQ multiplex PCR, and the TCRdb table lists in-frame clones only, not all of them. The table includes some 300,000 clones, 88% detected once. The CDR3 sequence is 16 residues long. Participants' own reports of clinical history determined their cohort assignment. Two consecutive negative NP/OP PCR tests, clearance, or resolved symptoms defined Cohort 3 recovery. This TCR came from a woman in her twenties or thirties who had recovered from COVID-19. V gene TRBV21-1 combines with J gene TRBJ1-2; TRBD1 is the table's D call, not checked against the DNA. TRBV21-1 represents a pseudogene. Input material: PBMCs or T cells enriched from blood (not recorded which). CDR3 bases: TGTGCCAGCAGCTCTTACAGGGGGCTGGGCCCCTATGGCTACACCTTC. Protein product: CASSSYRGLGPYGYTF.